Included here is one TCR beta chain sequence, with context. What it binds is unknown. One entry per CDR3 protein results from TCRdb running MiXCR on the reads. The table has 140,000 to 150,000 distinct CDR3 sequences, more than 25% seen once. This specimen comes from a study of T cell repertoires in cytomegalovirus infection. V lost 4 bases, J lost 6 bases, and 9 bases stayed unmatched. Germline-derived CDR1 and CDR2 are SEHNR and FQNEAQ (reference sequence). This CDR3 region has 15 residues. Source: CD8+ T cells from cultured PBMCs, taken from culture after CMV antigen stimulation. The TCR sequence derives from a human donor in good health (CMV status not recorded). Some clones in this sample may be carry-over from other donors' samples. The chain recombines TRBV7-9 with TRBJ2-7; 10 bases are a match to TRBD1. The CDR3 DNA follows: TGTGCCAGCAGCTCCCCCGGGACAGGGGATCTCGAGCAGTACTTC. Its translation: CASSSPGTGDLEQYF. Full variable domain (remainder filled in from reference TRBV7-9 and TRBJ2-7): DTGVSQNPRHKITKRGQNVTFRCDPISEHNRLYWYRQTLGQGPEFLTYFQNEAQLEKSRLLSDRFSAERPKGSFSTLEIQRTEQGDSAMYLCASSSPGTGDLEQYFGPGTRLTVT.